This T cell receptor beta chain was documented in a study of CD8+ T cells in alopecia areata. Study-wide results and limits: Alphabeta T cells residing in normal skin are also sequenced in scalp samples. Lesional scalp, notably in alopecia totalis/universalis, had clonality above that of normal scalp.

This clone has only a few counts. The antigen is unknown. Reverse transcription of extracted RNA yielded cDNA, which provided the sequencing template. Measured with immunoSEQ multiplex PCR; TCRdb has only the in-frame clones, and not every one. The data hold about 120,000 clones, with less than 50% observed a single time. Alopecia areata patients provided lesional scalp punch biopsies and peripheral blood. T lymphocytes (CD4+ and CD8+) were sorted from PBMCs. The TCR was taken from a human donor with alopecia areata. The specimen sequenced was NKG2D-low CD8+ T cells sorted from blood.

CDR3 sequence reads: CSVEHKANEQFF. The CDR3 DNA sequence: TGCAGCGTTGAACACAAGGCGAATGAGCAGTTCTTC. The chain has TRBV29-1 and TRBJ2-1; D not resolved. Trimming took 2 bases from V and 7 from J, leaving 9 bases between them. The CDR3 runs 12 residues. CDR1 is SQVTM, CDR2 ANQGSEA, per germline.